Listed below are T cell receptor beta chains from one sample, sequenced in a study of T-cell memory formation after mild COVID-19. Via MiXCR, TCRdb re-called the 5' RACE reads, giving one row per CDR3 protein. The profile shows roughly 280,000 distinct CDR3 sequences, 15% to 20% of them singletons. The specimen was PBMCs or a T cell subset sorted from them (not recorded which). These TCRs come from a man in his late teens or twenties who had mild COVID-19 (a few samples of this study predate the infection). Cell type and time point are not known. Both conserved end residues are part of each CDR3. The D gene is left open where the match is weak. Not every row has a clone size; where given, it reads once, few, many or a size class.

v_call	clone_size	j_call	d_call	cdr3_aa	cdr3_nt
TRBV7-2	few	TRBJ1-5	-	CASSLRQIDQPQHF	TGTGCCAGCAGCTTGCGACAGATCGATCAGCCCCAGCATTTT
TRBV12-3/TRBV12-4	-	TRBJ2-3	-	CASSLGGAPRTDTQYF	TGTGCCAGCAGTTTGGGGGGGGCTCCCCGCACAGATACGCAGTATTTT
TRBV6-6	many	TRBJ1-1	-	CASSSFILNTEAFF	TGTGCCAGCAGTTCTTTCATACTGAACACTGAAGCTTTCTTT
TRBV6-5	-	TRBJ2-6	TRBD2	CASSPGLAGGPISGANVLTF	TGTGCCAGCAGTCCGGGACTAGCGGGGGGCCCCATTTCTGGGGCCAACGTCCTGACTTTC
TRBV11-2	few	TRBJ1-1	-	CATWTEAFF	TGTGCTACCTGGACTGAAGCTTTCTTT
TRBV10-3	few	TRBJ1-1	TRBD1	CAISESTQWTGDTEAFF	TGTGCCATCAGTGAGTCGACCCAATGGACAGGGGACACTGAAGCTTTCTTT
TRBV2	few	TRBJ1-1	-	CASVGRVEAFF	TGTGCCAGTGTTGGGAGAGTTGAAGCTTTCTTT
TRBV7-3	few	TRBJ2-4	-	CASSLGGVSGNIQYF	TGTGCCAGCAGCTTAGGCGGGGTCTCGGGAAACATTCAGTACTTC
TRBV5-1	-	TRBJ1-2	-	CASSITRSYGYTF	TGCGCCAGCAGCATCACACGGAGCTATGGCTACACCTTC
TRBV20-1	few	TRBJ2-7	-	CSARIRGSSYEQYF	TGCAGTGCTAGGATCCGGGGGAGCTCCTACGAGCAGTACTTC
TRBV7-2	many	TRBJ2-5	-	CASSLDRETQYF	TGTGCCAGCAGCTTAGATCGAGAGACCCAGTACTTC
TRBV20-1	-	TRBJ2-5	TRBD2	CSVERGGGLGETQYF	TGCAGTGTGGAGCGGGGGGGCGGTCTAGGAGAGACCCAGTACTTC
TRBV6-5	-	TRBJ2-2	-	CASSHGGGELFF	TGTGCCAGCAGTCATGGGGGCGGGGAGCTGTTTTTT
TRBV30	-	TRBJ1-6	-	CAWSPRDNSPLHF	TGTGCCTGGAGCCCCCGGGATAATTCACCCCTCCACTTT
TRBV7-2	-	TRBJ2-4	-	CASSLKTTNIQYF	TGTGCCAGCAGCTTAAAAACTACAAACATTCAGTACTTC
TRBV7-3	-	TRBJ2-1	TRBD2	CASSLVQAGVYNEQFF	TGTGCCAGCAGCTTAGTTCAAGCGGGGGTTTACAATGAGCAGTTCTTC
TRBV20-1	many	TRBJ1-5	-	CSARPRAGRGPNQPQHF	TGCAGTGCTAGGCCCCGGGCGGGCCGAGGCCCCAATCAGCCCCAGCATTTT
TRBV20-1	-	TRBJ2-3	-	CSAKLDTQYF	TGCAGTGCTAAACTAGATACGCAGTATTTT
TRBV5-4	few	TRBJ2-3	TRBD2	CASSKLAGPSTDTQYF	TGTGCCAGCAGCAAACTAGCGGGGCCCAGCACAGATACGCAGTATTTT
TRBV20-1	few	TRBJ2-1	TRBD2	CSAARAGVLGEQFF	TGCAGTGCTGCTAGGGCGGGGGTGCTGGGGGAGCAGTTCTTC
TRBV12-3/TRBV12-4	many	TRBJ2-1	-	CASRPQGLSGNEQFF	TGTGCCAGCAGGCCACAGGGCCTCAGTGGTAATGAGCAGTTCTTC
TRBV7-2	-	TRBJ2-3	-	CASSLDGSRDTQYF	TGTGCCAGCAGCTTAGACGGATCGAGAGATACGCAGTATTTT
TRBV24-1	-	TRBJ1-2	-	CATSDRGNYGYTF	TGTGCCACCAGTGATCGGGGTAACTATGGCTACACCTTC
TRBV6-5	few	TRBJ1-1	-	CASSYYADTEAFF	TGTGCCAGCAGTTACTATGCAGACACTGAAGCTTTCTTT
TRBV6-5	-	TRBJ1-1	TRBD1	CATQGTATEAFF	TGTGCCACCCAAGGGACAGCCACTGAAGCTTTCTTT
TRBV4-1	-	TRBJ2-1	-	CASSQGLASHEQFF	TGCGCCAGCAGCCAAGGTTTGGCTAGCCATGAGCAGTTCTTC
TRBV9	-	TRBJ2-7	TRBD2	CASSAGTSGADYEQYF	TGTGCCAGCAGCGCCGGGACTAGCGGGGCCGACTACGAGCAGTACTTC
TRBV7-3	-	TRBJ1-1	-	CASSLGPAHNTEAFF	TGTGCCAGCAGCTTGGGCCCCGCTCACAACACTGAAGCTTTCTTT
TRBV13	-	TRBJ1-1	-	CASSLDTNTEAFF	TGTGCCAGCAGCTTAGACACGAACACTGAAGCTTTCTTT
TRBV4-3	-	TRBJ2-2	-	CASSQEWITLSAGELFF	TGCGCCAGCAGCCAAGAATGGATAACGCTTAGCGCCGGGGAGCTGTTTTTT
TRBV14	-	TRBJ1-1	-	CASSQDQTEAFF	TGTGCCAGCAGCCAAGACCAGACTGAAGCTTTCTTT
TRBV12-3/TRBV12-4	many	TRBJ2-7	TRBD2	CASSLLAGGLYF	TGTGCCAGCAGTTTACTAGCGGGGGGGCTGTACTTC
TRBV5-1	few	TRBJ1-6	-	CASSLASSGGGDNSPLHF	TGCGCCAGCAGCTTGGCCAGTTCAGGAGGGGGAGATAATTCACCCCTCCACTTT
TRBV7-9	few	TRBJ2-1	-	CASSLARDEQFF	TGTGCCAGCAGCTTAGCCCGGGATGAGCAGTTCTTC
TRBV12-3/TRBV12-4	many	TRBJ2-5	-	CASTVGGSYQETQYF	TGTGCCAGCACCGTGGGCGGCTCATACCAAGAGACCCAGTACTTC
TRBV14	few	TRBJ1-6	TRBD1	CASSHRDRGSPLHF	TGTGCCAGCAGCCACCGGGACAGGGGTTCACCCCTCCACTTT
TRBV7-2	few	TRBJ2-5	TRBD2	CASSWNGGAGETQYF	TGTGCCAGCAGCTGGAACGGGGGGGCGGGAGAGACCCAGTACTTC
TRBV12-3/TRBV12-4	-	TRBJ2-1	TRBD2	CASSPGLAGVGGEQFF	TGTGCCAGCAGTCCCGGGCTAGCGGGGGTCGGGGGTGAGCAGTTCTTC
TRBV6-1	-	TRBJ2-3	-	CASSDRGQTDTQYF	TGTGCCAGCAGTGACAGGGGCCAAACAGATACGCAGTATTTT
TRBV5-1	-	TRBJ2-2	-	CASSPPVRTGELFF	TGCGCCAGCAGCCCGCCCGTCCGCACCGGGGAGCTGTTTTTT
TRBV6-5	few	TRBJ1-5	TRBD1	CASSYDRGDQPQHF	TGTGCCAGCAGCTACGACAGGGGGGATCAGCCCCAGCATTTT
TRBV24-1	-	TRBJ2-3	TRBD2	CATSDASGGAGDTQYF	TGTGCCACCAGTGACGCCAGCGGGGGGGCTGGAGATACGCAGTATTTT
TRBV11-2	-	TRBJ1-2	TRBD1	CASSLSGTGGNYGYTF	TGTGCCAGCAGCTTGTCTGGGACAGGGGGAAACTATGGCTACACCTTC
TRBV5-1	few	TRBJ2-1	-	CASRVRLEQFF	TGCGCCAGCAGGGTCAGGCTGGAGCAGTTCTTC
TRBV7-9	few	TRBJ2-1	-	CASSLRQDNEQFF	TGTGCCAGCAGCTTACGACAGGACAATGAGCAGTTCTTC
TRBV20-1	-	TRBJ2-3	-	CSAKKINTQYF	TGCAGTGCCAAAAAAATTAATACGCAGTATTTT
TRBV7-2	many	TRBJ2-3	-	CASSLRGWGDTQYF	TGTGCCAGCAGCTTAAGAGGGTGGGGAGATACGCAGTATTTT
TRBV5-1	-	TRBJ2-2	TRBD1	CASHSGTGYTGELFF	TGCGCCAGCCACTCGGGGACAGGGTACACCGGGGAGCTGTTTTTT
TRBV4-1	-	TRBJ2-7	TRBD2	CASSQGGTSVYEQYF	TGCGCCAGCAGCCAAGGCGGGACTAGCGTCTACGAGCAGTACTTC
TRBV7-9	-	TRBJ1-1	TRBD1	CASSLGQGVSEAFF	TGTGCCAGCAGCTTAGGACAGGGTGTCTCTGAAGCTTTCTTT
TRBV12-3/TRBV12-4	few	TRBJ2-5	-	CASSPGLLLQETQYF	TGTGCCAGCAGTCCTGGACTCCTACTCCAAGAGACCCAGTACTTC
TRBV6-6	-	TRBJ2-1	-	CASRTGVYNEQFF	TGTGCCAGCAGAACCGGGGTATACAATGAGCAGTTCTTC
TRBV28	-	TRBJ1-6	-	CASKEGTAIWSHF	TGTGCCAGCAAGGAGGGGACCGCTATATGGAGCCACTTT
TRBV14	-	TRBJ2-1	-	CASSQVVRESSYNEQFF	TGTGCCAGCAGCCAAGTCGTCAGGGAAAGCTCCTACAATGAGCAGTTCTTC
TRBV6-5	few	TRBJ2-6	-	CATSDSSGVSGANVLTF	TGTGCCACCTCGGACAGTAGCGGAGTCTCTGGGGCCAACGTCCTGACTTTC
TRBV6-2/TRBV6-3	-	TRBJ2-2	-	CASTTMDLGRTGELFF	TGTGCCAGCACAACAATGGACTTAGGGCGAACCGGGGAGCTGTTTTTT
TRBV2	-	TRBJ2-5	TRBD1	CASSDSWTGQETQYF	TGTGCCAGCAGTGATTCTTGGACAGGGCAAGAGACCCAGTACTTC